One sample yielded the 10 T cell receptor beta chains listed below, sequenced in a study of the immune and genomic landscape of osteosarcoma. The table came from immunoSEQ multiplex PCR; TCRdb's copy has only in-frame clones and leaves some out. The sample yields about 4,600 clones, roughly 70% seen once. The post-treatment osteosarcoma tumors were primary, local recurrence or metastasis specimens from poor-prognosis patients. Sequences were obtained from osteosarcoma tumor tissue from the femur. These receptors were collected from a human donor with osteosarcoma.

This clone is large by share. The chain joins TRBV11-2 to TRBJ2-7, with D tentatively TRBD2 (5 bases). Trimming removed 0 bases from V and 3 bases from J, with 9 bases in between. This CDR3 contains 14 residues. From germline, CDR1 is SGHAT and CDR2 FQNNGV. CDR3 region: CASSLELAYYEQYF. The CDR3 region has the DNA TGTGCCAGCAGCTTAGAGCTAGCCTACTACGAGCAGTACTTC. The full variable domain, with the rest looked up from reference TRBV11-2 and TRBJ2-7, is EAGVAQSPRYKIIEKRQSVAFWCNPISGHATLYWYQQILGQGPKLLIQFQNNGVVDDSQLPKDRFSAERLKGVDSTLKIQPAKLEDSAVYLCASSLELAYYEQYFGPGTRLTVT.

In regard to this clone: The junction does not match germline at one end; this may be a read error. The chain joins TRBV4-1 to TRBJ1-2; D perhaps matches TRBD1 (5 bases). The CDR3 length is 14 residues. Germline-derived CDR1 and CDR2 are MGHRA and YSYEKL. DNA for the CDR3: TGCGCCAGCAGCCACCTACGGGGCCCTTATGGCTGCACCTTC. Its translation: CASSHLRGPYGCTF.

V and J are TRBV5-1 and TRBJ2-1, with D perhaps matching TRBD1 or TRBD2 (6 bases each). The CDR3 runs 17 residues. Germline CDR1 is SGHRS and CDR2 is YFSETQ. V lost 5 bases to trimming and J lost 6 bases, with 24 bases between them. CDR3 amino acids: CASRREGGWNKGNEQFF. DNA of the CDR3: TGCGCCAGCAGACGCGAGGGGGGCTGGAACAAAGGCAATGAGCAGTTCTTC. Full variable domain (outside the CDR3, taken from reference TRBV5-1 and TRBJ2-1): KAGVTQTPRYLIKTRGQQVTLSCSPISGHRSVSWYQQTPGQGLQFLFEYFSETQRNKGNFPGRFSGRQFSNSRSEMNVSTLELGDSALYLCASRREGGWNKGNEQFFGPGTRLTVL.

The chain couples TRBV6-5 to TRBJ2-7, with unresolved D. Germline V gene data show CDR1 as MNHEY and CDR2 as SVGAGI. The CDR3 is 13 amino acids. Deletions cut 7 bases from V and 2 bases from J, with 12 bases between. The CDR3 DNA reads TGTGCCAGCAAAGGCCGAGGAGCCTACGAGCAGTACTTC. It is translated as CASKGRGAYEQYF.

This clone was counted between two and nine times. The CDR3 here is CASSRRASYNEQFF. Written as DNA, the CDR3 is TGTGCCAGCAGCCGAAGGGCCTCCTACAATGAGCAGTTCTTC. This chain connects TRBV27 to TRBJ2-1; no definite D call. CDR1 and CDR2 from the germline V gene are MNHEY and SMNVEV (reference sequence). The germline V and J ends were trimmed by 6 bases and 0 bases, with 9 bases remaining between them. The CDR3 runs 14 residues.

This clone was seen just once. The rearrangement links TRBV10-1 to TRBJ2-1; maybe TRBD1 (6 bases). This CDR3 comprises 14 residues. Germline CDR1 is WNHNN and CDR2 is SYGVQD (reference sequence). V was shortened by 7 bases and J by 5 bases, with 15 bases between the two germline ends. As DNA, the CDR3 is TGCGCCAGCAAGACGTCAGGGGTAGACAATGAGCAGTTCTTC. Protein product: CASKTSGVDNEQFF.

J is TRBJ1-1 and V is TRBV28; no reliable D call. The CDR3 is 15 residues long. The V gene lost 5 bases and the J gene lost 0 bases, with 13 bases spanning the gap. The germline V gene encodes CDR1 MDHEN and CDR2 SYDVKM. The CDR3 spells CASSPLREMNTEAFF. Here the CDR3 DNA reads TGTGCCAGCAGTCCCTTAAGAGAGATGAACACTGAAGCTTTCTTT.

The chain couples TRBV27 to TRBJ2-3; 14 nucleotides line up with TRBD2. This CDR3 has 15 amino acids. Germline CDR1 MNHEY, CDR2 SMNVEV (reference sequence). With V trimmed by 6 bases and J by 4 bases, 3 bases remained unmatched. The chain's CDR3 is CASSRLAGGPDTQYF. Written as DNA, the CDR3 is TGTGCCAGCAGCCGACTAGCGGGAGGGCCAGATACGCAGTATTTT.

The rearrangement joins TRBV30 to TRBJ2-7; no firm D call. Trimming shortened V by 2 bases and J by 3 bases, and 11 bases separated the two germline ends. CDR3 length: 13 amino acids. Germline V gene sequence: CDR1 GTSNPN, CDR2 SVGIG (reference sequence). The CDR3 here is CAWSNNRLYEQYF. CDR3 nucleotide sequence: TGTGCCTGGAGTAATAATAGGCTCTACGAGCAGTACTTC.

The chain has TRBV4-1 and TRBJ2-7; 11 bases agree with TRBD1. Germline CDR1 reads MGHRA; CDR2 reads YSYEKL. Trimming took 3 bases from V and 0 from J; bases not matched to a gene: 7. This CDR3 has 17 amino acids. CDR3 amino acids: CASSHPGTGGLSYEQYF. DNA of the CDR3: TGCGCCAGCAGCCACCCTGGGACAGGGGGTCTCTCCTACGAGCAGTACTTC.